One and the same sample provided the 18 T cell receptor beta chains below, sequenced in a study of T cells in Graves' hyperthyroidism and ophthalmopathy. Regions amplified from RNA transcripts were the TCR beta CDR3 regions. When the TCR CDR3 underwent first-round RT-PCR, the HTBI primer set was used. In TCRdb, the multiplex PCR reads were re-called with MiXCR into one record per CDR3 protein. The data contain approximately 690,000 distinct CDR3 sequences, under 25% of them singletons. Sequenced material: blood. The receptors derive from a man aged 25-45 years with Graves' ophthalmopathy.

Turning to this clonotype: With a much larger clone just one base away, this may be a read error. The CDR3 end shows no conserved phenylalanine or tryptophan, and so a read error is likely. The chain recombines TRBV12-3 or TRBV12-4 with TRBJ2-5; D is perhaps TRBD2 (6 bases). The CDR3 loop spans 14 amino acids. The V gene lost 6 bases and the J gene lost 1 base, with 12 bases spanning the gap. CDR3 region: CASRAAGGQETQYS. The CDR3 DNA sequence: TGTGCCAGCAGGGCCGCCGGGGGCCAAGAGACCCAGTACTCC.

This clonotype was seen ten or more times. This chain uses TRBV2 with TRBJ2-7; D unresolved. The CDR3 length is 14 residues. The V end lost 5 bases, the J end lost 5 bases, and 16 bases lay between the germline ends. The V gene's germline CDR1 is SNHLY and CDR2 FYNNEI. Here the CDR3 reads CASSPDKGKDEQYF. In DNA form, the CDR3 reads TGTGCCAGCAGTCCCGATAAGGGTAAGGACGAGCAGTACTTC.

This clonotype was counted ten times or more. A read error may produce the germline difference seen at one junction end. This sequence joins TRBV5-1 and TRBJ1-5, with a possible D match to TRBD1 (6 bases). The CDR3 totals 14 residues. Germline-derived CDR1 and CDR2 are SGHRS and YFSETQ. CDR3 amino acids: CASSLGGSNQPQHF. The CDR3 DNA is TGTGCCAGCAGCTTAGGGGGTAGCAATCAGCCCCAGCATTTT. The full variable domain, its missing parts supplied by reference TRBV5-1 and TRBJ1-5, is KAGVTQTPRYLIKTRGQQVTLSCSPISGHRSVSWYQQTPGQGLQFLFEYFSETQRNKGNFPGRFSGRQFSNSRSEMNVSTLELGDSALYLCASSLGGSNQPQHFGDGTRLSIL.

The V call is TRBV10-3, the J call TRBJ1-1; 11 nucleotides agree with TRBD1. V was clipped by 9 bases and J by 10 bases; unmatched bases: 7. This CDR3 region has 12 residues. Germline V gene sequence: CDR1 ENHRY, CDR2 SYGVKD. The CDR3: CAIGTGGGGAFF. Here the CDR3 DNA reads TGTGCCATTGGGACAGGGGGAGGGGGAGCTTTCTTT.

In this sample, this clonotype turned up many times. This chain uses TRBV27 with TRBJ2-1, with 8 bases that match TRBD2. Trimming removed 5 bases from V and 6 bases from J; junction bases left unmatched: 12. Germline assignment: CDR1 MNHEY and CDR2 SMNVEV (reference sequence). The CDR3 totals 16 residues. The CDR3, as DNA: TGTGCCAGCAGTGGGGTAGCGGGATATGGACGCAATGAGCAGTTCTTC. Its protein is CASSGVAGYGRNEQFF.

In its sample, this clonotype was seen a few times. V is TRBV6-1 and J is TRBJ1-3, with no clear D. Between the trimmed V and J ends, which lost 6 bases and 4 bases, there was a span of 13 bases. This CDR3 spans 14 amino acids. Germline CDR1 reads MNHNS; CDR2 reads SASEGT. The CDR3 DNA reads TGTGCCAGCAGACTCTCCAAACGGGGAAACACCATATATTTT. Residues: CASRLSKRGNTIYF.

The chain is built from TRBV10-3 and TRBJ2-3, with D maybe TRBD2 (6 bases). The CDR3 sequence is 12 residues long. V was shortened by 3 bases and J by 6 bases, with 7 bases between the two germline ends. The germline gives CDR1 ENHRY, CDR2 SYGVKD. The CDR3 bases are TGTGCCATCAGTGACGGGAGTGATACGCAGTATTTT. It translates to CAISDGSDTQYF.

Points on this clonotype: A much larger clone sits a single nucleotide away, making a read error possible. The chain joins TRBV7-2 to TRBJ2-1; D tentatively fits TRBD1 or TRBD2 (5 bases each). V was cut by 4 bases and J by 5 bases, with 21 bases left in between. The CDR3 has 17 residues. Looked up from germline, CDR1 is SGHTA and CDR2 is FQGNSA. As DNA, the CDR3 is TGTGCCAGCAGCTCAGCGAGTAGCGCTATGGGGGACAATGAGCAGTTCTTC. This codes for CASSSASSAMGDNEQFF.

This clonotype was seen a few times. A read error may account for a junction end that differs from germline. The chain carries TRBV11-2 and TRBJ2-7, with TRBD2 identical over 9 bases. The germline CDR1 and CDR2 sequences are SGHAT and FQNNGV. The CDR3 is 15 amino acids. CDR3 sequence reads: CASSQASGTSYEQYF. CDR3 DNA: TGCGCCAGCAGCCAAGCTAGCGGGACCTCCTACGAGCAGTACTTC.

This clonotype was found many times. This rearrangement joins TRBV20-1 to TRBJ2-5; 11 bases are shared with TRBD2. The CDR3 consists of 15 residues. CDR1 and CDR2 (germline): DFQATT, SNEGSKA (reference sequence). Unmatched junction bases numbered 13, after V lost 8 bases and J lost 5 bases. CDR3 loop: CSLIPTSGRTETQYF. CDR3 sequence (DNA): TGCAGTCTCATCCCTACTAGCGGGAGAACGGAGACCCAGTACTTC.

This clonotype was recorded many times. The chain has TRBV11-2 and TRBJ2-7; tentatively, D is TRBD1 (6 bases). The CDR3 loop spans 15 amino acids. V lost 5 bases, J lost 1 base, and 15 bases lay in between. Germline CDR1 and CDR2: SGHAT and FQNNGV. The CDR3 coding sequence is TGTGCCAGCAGCCCTGGGACATCACTTTCCTACGAGCAGTACTTC. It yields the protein CASSPGTSLSYEQYF. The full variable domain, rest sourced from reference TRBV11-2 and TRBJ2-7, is EAGVAQSPRYKIIEKRQSVAFWCNPISGHATLYWYQQILGQGPKLLIQFQNNGVVDDSQLPKDRFSAERLKGVDSTLKIQPAKLEDSAVYLCASSPGTSLSYEQYFGPGTRLTVT.

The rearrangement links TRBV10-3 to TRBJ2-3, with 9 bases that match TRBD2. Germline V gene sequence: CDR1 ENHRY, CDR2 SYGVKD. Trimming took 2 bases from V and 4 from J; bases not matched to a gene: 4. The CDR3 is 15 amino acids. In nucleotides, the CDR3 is TGTGCCATCAGTGAGGGACTAGCGTTCGCAGATACGCAGTATTTT. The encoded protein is CAISEGLAFADTQYF.

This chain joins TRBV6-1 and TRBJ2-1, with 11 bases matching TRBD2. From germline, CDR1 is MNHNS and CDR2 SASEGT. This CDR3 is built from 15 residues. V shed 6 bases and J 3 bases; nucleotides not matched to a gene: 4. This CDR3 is CASRYGTSGYNEQFF. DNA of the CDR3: TGTGCCAGCAGATACGGGACTAGCGGCTACAATGAGCAGTTCTTC.

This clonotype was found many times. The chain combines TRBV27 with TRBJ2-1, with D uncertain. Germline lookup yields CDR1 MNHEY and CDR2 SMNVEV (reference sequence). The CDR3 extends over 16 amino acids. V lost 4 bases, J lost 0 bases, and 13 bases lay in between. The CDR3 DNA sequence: TGTGCCAGCAGTTCCCAATTTCAGAGCTCCTACAATGAGCAGTTCTTC. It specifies CASSSQFQSSYNEQFF.

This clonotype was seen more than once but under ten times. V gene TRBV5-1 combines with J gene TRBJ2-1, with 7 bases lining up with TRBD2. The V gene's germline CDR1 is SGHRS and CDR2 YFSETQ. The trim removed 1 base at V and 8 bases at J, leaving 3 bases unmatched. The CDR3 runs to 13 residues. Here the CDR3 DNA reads TGCGCCAGCAGCTTGCGAACTAGCGATGAGCAGTTCTTC. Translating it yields CASSLRTSDEQFF.

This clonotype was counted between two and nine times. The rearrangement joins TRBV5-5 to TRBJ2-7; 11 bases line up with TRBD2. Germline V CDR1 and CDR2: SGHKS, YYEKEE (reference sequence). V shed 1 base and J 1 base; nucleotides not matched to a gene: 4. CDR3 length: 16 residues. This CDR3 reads CASSLKGTSGSYEQYF. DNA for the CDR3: TGTGCCAGCAGCTTGAAAGGGACTAGCGGATCCTACGAGCAGTACTTC.

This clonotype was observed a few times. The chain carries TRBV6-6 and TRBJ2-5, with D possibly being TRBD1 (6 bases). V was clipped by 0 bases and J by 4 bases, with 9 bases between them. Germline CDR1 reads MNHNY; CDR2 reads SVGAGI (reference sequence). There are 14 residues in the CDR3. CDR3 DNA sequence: TGTGCCAGCAGTTACTCCATCAGGGGAGAGACCCAGTACTTC. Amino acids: CASSYSIRGETQYF.

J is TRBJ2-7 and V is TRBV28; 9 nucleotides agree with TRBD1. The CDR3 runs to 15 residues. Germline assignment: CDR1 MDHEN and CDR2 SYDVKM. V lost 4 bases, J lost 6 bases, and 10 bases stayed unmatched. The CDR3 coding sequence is TGTGCCAGCAGTTCACAGGGGGCTCGAGGGGCCGAGCAGTACTTC. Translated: CASSSQGARGAEQYF.